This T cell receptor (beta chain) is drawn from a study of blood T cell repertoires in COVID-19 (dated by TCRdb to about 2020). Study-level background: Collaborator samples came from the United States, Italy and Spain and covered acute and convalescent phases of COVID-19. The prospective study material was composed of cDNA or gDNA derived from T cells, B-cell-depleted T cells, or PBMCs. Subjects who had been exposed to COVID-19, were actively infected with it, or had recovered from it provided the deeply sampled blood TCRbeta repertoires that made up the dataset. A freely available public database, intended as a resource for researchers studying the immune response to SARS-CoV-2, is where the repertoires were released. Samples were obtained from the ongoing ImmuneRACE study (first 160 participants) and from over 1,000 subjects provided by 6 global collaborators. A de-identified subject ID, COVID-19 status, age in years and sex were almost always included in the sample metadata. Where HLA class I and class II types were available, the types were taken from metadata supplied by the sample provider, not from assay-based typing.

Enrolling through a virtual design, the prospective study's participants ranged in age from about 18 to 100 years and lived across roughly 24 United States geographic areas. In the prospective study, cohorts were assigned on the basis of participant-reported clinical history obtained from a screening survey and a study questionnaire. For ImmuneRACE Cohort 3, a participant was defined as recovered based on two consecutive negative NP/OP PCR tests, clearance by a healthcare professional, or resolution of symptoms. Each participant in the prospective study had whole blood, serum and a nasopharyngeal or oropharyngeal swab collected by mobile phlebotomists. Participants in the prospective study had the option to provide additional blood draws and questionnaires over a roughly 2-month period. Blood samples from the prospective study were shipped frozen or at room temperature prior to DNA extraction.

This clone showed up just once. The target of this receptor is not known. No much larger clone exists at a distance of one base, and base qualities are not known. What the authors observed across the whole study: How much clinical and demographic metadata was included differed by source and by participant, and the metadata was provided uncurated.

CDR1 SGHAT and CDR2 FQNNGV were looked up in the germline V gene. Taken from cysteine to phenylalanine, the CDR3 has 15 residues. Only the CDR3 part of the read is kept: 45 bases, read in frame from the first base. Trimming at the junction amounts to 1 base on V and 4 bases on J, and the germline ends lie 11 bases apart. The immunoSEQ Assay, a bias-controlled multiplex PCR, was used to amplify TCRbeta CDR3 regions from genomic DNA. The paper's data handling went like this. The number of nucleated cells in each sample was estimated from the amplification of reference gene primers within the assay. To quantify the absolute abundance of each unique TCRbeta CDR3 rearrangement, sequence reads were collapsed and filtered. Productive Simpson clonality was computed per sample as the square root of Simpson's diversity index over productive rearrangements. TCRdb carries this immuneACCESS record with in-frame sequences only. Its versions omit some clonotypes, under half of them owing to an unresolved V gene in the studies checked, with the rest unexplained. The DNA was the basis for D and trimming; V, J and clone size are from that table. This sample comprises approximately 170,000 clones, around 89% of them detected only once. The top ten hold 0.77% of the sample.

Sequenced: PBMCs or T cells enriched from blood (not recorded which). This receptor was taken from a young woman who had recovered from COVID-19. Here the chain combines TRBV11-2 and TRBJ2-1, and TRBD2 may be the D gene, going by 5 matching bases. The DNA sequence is TGTGCCAGCAGCTTAGGTGGGAGTTCATACAATGAGCAGTTCTTC. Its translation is CASSLGGSSYNEQFF.